This TCR beta chain was identified in a study of molecular identifiers for immune sequencing clone quantification. TCRdb re-called the PCR reads with MiXCR, one entry per CDR3 protein. The data hold some 40,000 distinct CDR3 sequences, with around 18% observed a single time. The CDR3 is 15 residues long. The germline gives CDR1 DFQATT, CDR2 SNEGSKA (reference sequence). J was trimmed by 6 bases and V by 1 base; bases with no gene match: 7. The chain has TRBV20-1 and TRBJ2-7; 12 bases agree with TRBD2. This receptor was obtained from a human donor in good health. Some libraries in this study had Jurkat cell RNA spiked in. The specimen sequenced was naive CD8+ T cells from blood, with Jurkat cell RNA spiked in. Subset of the sample: FACS-sorted CD8+CD4-CCR7+CD45RA+ naive T cells. CDR3 residues: CSARARLAGACEQYF. CDR3 in DNA: TGCAGTGCTAGAGCCAGACTAGCGGGAGCCTGCGAGCAGTACTTC.